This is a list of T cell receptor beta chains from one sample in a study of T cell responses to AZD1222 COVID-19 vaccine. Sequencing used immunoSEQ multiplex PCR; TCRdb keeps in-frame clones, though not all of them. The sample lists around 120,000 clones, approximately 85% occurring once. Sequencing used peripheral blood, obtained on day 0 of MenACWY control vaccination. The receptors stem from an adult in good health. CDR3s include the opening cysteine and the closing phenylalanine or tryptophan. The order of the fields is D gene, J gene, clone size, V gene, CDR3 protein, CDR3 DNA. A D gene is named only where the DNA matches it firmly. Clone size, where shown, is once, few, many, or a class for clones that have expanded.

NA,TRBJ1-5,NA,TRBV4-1,CASSQGTENQPQHF,TGCGCCAGCAGCCAAGGGACAGAAAATCAGCCCCAGCATTTT
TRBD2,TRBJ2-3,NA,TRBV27,CASSFSGLAGADTQYF,TGTGCCAGCAGTTTCTCCGGACTAGCGGGAGCAGATACGCAGTATTTT
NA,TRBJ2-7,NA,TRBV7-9,CASSLVESARGEQYF,TGTGCCAGCAGCTTAGTCGAGTCGGCTCGAGGCGAGCAGTACTTC
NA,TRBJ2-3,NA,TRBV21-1,CASSKESQRDLADTQYF,TGTGCCAGCAGCAAAGAGTCGCAGCGGGACTTGGCAGATACGCAGTATTTT
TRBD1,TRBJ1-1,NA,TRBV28,CASSSEDRGYMNTEAFF,TGTGCCAGCAGTTCCGAAGACAGGGGATATATGAACACTGAAGCTTTCTTT
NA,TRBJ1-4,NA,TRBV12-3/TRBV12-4,CASSFLGGEKLFF,TGTGCCAGCAGTTTTCTGGGGGGTGAAAAACTGTTTTTT
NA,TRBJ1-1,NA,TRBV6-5,CASSLNRDLNTEAFF,TGTGCCAGCTCTCTAAACAGGGATCTTAACACTGAAGCTTTCTTT
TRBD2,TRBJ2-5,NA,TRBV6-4,CASSDPGLAPQETQYF,TGTGCCAGCAGTGACCCGGGACTAGCGCCTCAAGAGACCCAGTACTTC
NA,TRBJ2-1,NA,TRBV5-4,CASSLVPSRSGNEQFF,TGTGCCAGCAGCTTGGTACCGTCCCGAAGTGGGAATGAGCAGTTCTTC
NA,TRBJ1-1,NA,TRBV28,CASSLREASTEAFF,TGTGCCAGCAGTTTGAGGGAGGCGAGCACTGAAGCTTTCTTT
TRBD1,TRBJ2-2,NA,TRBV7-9,CASSPQRTGTNTGELFF,TGTGCCAGCAGCCCCCAAAGGACAGGGACGAACACCGGGGAGCTGTTTTTT
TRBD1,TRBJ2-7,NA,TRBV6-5,CASSSIGTATYEQYF,TGTGCCAGCAGTTCCATTGGGACAGCCACCTACGAGCAGTACTTC
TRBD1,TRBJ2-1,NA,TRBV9,CASSLGVGQSYNEQFF,TGTGCCAGCAGCCTTGGGGTGGGACAGTCCTACAATGAGCAGTTCTTC
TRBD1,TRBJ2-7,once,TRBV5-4,CASSFDRGYEQYF,TGTGCCAGCAGCTTCGACAGGGGATACGAGCAGTACTTC
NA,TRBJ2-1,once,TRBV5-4,CASSLLSNWKSSYNEQFF,TGTGCCAGCAGCTTGCTTAGTAACTGGAAGAGCTCCTACAATGAGCAGTTCTTC
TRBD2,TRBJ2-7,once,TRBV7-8,CASSLSGASGNTYEQYF,TGTGCCAGCAGCTTAAGTGGTGCTAGCGGGAATACCTACGAGCAGTACTTC
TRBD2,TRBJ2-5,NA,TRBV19,CASSIIPGEGETQYF,TGTGCCAGTAGTATAATACCCGGGGAGGGGGAGACCCAGTACTTC
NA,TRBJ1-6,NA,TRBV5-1,CASSQGLIYNSPLHF,TGCGCCAGCAGCCAAGGACTTATTTATAATTCACCCCTCCACTTT
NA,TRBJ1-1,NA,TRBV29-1,CSVEMARDLKAFF,TGCAGCGTTGAAATGGCCCGGGACTTAAAAGCTTTCTTT
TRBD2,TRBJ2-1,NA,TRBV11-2,CASSFQRELYNEQFF,TGTGCCAGCAGCTTTCAGCGGGAGCTCTACAATGAGCAGTTCTTC
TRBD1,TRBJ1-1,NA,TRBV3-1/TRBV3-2,CASSTRRQGFVNTEAFF,TGTGCCAGCAGCACTCGGAGACAGGGGTTTGTGAACACTGAAGCTTTCTTT
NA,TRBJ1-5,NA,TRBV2,CASSVRQAQHF,TGTGCCAGCAGTGTGCGCCAGGCCCAGCATTTT
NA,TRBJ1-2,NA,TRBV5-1,CASSWGNYGYTF,TGCGCCAGCAGCTGGGGTAACTATGGCTACACCTTC
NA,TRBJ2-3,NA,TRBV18,CASSPAQRVRVTDTQYF,TGTGCCAGCTCACCGGCGCAGCGGGTGAGGGTCACAGATACGCAGTATTTT
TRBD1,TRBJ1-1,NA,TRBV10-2,CASSEPGGGTEAFF,TGCGCCAGCAGTGAGCCAGGGGGCGGCACTGAAGCTTTCTTT